This T cell receptor beta chain was identified during a study of shared clonotypes between healthy human individuals. Study-wide background: Sampling drew on donors who were a couple of women and a few men aged 18 to 49. Donors had three CD4 naive, three CD4 memory, two CD8 naive and one CD8 memory plate apiece.

Every subset had its genomic DNA shared out evenly among several immunoSEQ plates. Measured with immunoSEQ multiplex PCR; TCRdb has only the in-frame clones, and not every one. The sample contains some 1,100,000 clones, more than 75% of which appear only once. Per germline, CDR1 MDHEN and CDR2 SYDVKM. The ends were cut back, 6 bases at V and 5 bases at J, with 19 bases in the middle. The CDR3 covers 15 residues. The investigators split CD4+ cells into a CD45RA+ naive subset and a CD45RA-negative memory subset. The TCR was taken from a man between 18 and 35 years old in good health. Some clones in this sample may be carry-over from other donors' samples. Material: memory CD4+ T cells from PBMCs. Stated subset: CD45RA-negative fraction. The rearrangement joins TRBV28 to TRBJ1-1, with D perhaps matching TRBD1 (5 bases). CDR3 DNA sequence: TGTGCCAGCAGAACCTCGGGACGGGCAGAAACTGAAGCTTTCTTT. It is translated as CASRTSGRAETEAFF. The full variable domain, completed using reference TRBV28 and TRBJ1-1, is DVKVTQSSRYLVKRTGEKVFLECVQDMDHENMFWYRQDPGLGLRLIYFSYDVKMKEKGDIPEGYSVSREKKERFSLILESASTNQTSMYLCASRTSGRAETEAFFGQGTRLTVV.